The 8 T cell receptor beta chains given below trace back to one sample, sequenced in a study of regulatory T cells in long-lasting Graves disease. Relying on iRepertoire HTBI primers and Arm-PCR of CDR3 regions, the team built TCR beta libraries. TCRdb called the multiplex PCR reads again in MiXCR, with one record for every CDR3 protein. Of about 430,000 distinct CDR3 sequences listed, 15% are singletons. As for time point: newly diagnosed GD, antithyroid drugs for less than 3 months. RNA isolated from PBMCs was used to make the TCR library. The same sample was also studied in work on T cells in Graves' hyperthyroidism and ophthalmopathy.

Sequenced material: peripheral blood mononuclear cells (PBMCs), taken at new diagnosis, from a patient treated with antithyroid drugs. The receptors originated from a woman in her thirties or forties with Graves disease.

The chain has TRBV27 and TRBJ1-1; TRBD1 is a possible D gene (6 bases). With 8 bases removed from V and 8 bases from J, the gap between germline ends came to 9 bases. The V gene's germline CDR1 is MNHEY and CDR2 SMNVEV (reference sequence). This CDR3 contains 10 residues. The CDR3 region has the DNA TGTGCCAGCGGGACAATCGAAGCTTTCTTT. As protein: CASGTIEAFF.

This clonotype was recorded many times. The V and J genes are TRBV30 and TRBJ1-6; 10 positions agree with TRBD1. CDR1 and CDR2 (germline): GTSNPN, SVGIG (reference sequence). This CDR3 is built from 12 residues. The J segment lost 18 bases and the V segment lost 5 bases, leaving 10 bases of the junction unmatched. CDR3 protein: CAWSLPGQGSHF. CDR3 bases: TGTGCCTGGTCCCTTCCGGGACAGGGGTCCCACTTT.

This clonotype was seen a handful of times. The chain combines TRBV4-2 with TRBJ2-1, with 8 bases lining up with TRBD2. V gave up 1 base and J gave up 8 bases; unmatched junction bases: 13. CDR3 size: 17 residues. CDR1 and CDR2 from the germline V gene are LGHNA and YNFKEQ. The CDR3 spells CASSQVPASGRGDEQFF. DNA of the CDR3: TGTGCCAGCAGCCAAGTACCAGCCAGCGGGAGAGGGGATGAGCAGTTCTTC.

This clonotype was observed at least ten times. The V call is TRBV9, the J call TRBJ2-3; 9 nucleotides line up with TRBD1. The CDR3 extends over 15 amino acids. From germline, CDR1 is SGDLS and CDR2 YYNGEE. V was clipped by 3 bases and J by 2 bases; unmatched bases: 4. Here the CDR3 DNA reads TGTGCCAGCAGCGAGTGGACAGGGGACACAGATACGCAGTATTTT. It is translated as CASSEWTGDTDTQYF.

The table lists this clonotype with a few counts. A read error may explain this, as a much larger clone is one base away. The chain uses TRBV11-2 and TRBJ2-3; TRBD1 is a possible D gene (5 bases). Germline CDR1 is SGHAT and CDR2 is FQNNGV. The ends were cut back, 2 bases at V and 3 bases at J, with 15 bases in the middle. This CDR3 contains 16 residues. CDR3 DNA: TGTGCCAGCAGCTTAACCTACGTACAGGCAACAGATACGCAGTATTTT. This encodes CASSLTYVQATDTQYF.

Many counts were recorded for this clonotype. The chain joins TRBV2 to TRBJ2-7; D not resolved. The ends were cut back, 5 bases at V and 4 bases at J, with 9 bases in the middle. The CDR3 loop spans 12 amino acids. CDR1 SNHLY and CDR2 FYNNEI come from the germline V gene. The CDR3 sequence is CASSSQLYEQYF. The DNA of the CDR3 is TGTGCCAGCAGTTCTCAGCTTTACGAGCAGTACTTC.

The table lists this clonotype with many counts. The genes are TRBV20-1 and TRBJ2-7, with TRBD1 matching 9 bases. CDR1 and CDR2 from the germline V gene are DFQATT and SNEGSKA (reference sequence). After removal of 2 bases from V and 4 bases from J, the junction contained 6 bases not matched to a gene. This CDR3 region has 14 residues. The CDR3 DNA is TGCAGTGCTAGACTACGACAGGGGGATTACGAGCAGTACTTC. This translates into CSARLRQGDYEQYF.

This sequence joins TRBV18 and TRBJ2-5; tentative D call: TRBD2 (6 bases). The CDR3 is 16 residues long. Trimming took off 2 bases at V and 5 bases at J, with 18 bases between the two ends. CDR1 is KGHSH and CDR2 is LQKENI in the germline V gene. The CDR3, as DNA: TGTGCCAGCTCACCAGCGAACGCAGCTGCGGGGGAGACCCAGTACTTC. Translated: CASSPANAAAGETQYF.